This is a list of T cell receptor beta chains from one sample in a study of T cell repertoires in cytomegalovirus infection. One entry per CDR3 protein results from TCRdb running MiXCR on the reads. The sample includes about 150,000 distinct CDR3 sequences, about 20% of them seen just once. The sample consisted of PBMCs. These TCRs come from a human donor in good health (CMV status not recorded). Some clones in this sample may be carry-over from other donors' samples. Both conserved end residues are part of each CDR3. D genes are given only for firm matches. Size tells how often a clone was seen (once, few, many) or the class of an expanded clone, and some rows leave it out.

DNA: TGCAGCGTTGATGCCCAGGGGGGGCACGCTAACTATGGCTACACCTTC; CDR3: CSVDAQGGHANYGYTF; V: TRBV29-1; J: TRBJ1-2; D: TRBD1; size: -
DNA: TGTGCCACCAGCAGAGAGGGGAAGACTCCGGGCTACACCTTC; CDR3: CATSREGKTPGYTF; V: TRBV15; J: TRBJ1-2; D: -; size: -
DNA: TGTGCCAGCAGCTTAGCGCTGGTACTAGCGGAGTACAATGAGCAGTTCTTC; CDR3: CASSLALVLAEYNEQFF; V: TRBV7-2; J: TRBJ2-1; D: TRBD2; size: many
DNA: TGTGCCAGCAGCCGAACTAGCGGGGGAGTCCATGAGCAGTTCTTC; CDR3: CASSRTSGGVHEQFF; V: TRBV7-2; J: TRBJ2-1; D: TRBD2; size: few
DNA: TGTGCCAGCAGCCCTGGACCGTTCTACGAGCAGTACTTC; CDR3: CASSPGPFYEQYF; V: TRBV7-6; J: TRBJ2-7; D: -; size: -
DNA: TGCGCCAGCAGCTTGGGTCCCACCGGGGAGCTGTTTTTT; CDR3: CASSLGPTGELFF; V: TRBV5-1; J: TRBJ2-2; D: -; size: -
DNA: TGTGCCAGCAGGACCACAGGGGACTCCTACAATGAGCAGTTCTTC; CDR3: CASRTTGDSYNEQFF; V: TRBV28; J: TRBJ2-1; D: TRBD1; size: many
DNA: TGTTCCAGCAGTTTGCCTCCCGGCCGGGGCTGTGGCTACACCTTC; CDR3: CSSSLPPGRGCGYTF; V: TRBV28; J: TRBJ1-2; D: -; size: -
DNA: TGTGCCAGCAGACGCTCCGGGGCCTCCTACGAGCAGTACTTC; CDR3: CASRRSGASYEQYF; V: TRBV5-4; J: TRBJ2-7; D: -; size: -
DNA: TGTGCCAGCAGCTTAATCGCTGGTGACACTGAAGCTTTCTTT; CDR3: CASSLIAGDTEAFF; V: TRBV7-2; J: TRBJ1-1; D: -; size: many
DNA: TGTGCCAGCAGCTGGAGCTCCTACGAGCAGTACTTC; CDR3: CASSWSSYEQYF; V: TRBV11-1; J: TRBJ2-7; D: -; size: many
DNA: TGTGCCAGCAGCGTTGGGACAGCTGGAAACACCATATATTTT; CDR3: CASSVGTAGNTIYF; V: TRBV7-9; J: TRBJ1-3; D: TRBD1; size: few
DNA: TGTGCCAGCAGCTTTACGGATCTGGGCTATGGCTACACCTTC; CDR3: CASSFTDLGYGYTF; V: TRBV5-5; J: TRBJ1-2; D: -; size: many
DNA: TGTGCCAGCATGGACAGGGGGTATGGCTACACCTTC; CDR3: CASMDRGYGYTF; V: TRBV28; J: TRBJ1-2; D: TRBD1; size: -
DNA: TGTGCCTGGGCCCCGGGACTAGCGGGCAATGAGCAGTTCTTC; CDR3: CAWAPGLAGNEQFF; V: TRBV30; J: TRBJ2-1; D: TRBD2; size: -
DNA: TGTGCCAGCAGCCCCGCTAGGGGTGAGCAGTTCTTC; CDR3: CASSPARGEQFF; V: TRBV7-3; J: TRBJ2-1; D: -; size: few
DNA: TGTGCCAGCACCTCGAGGGAGGGGGCTTCCTACAATGAGCAGTTCTTC; CDR3: CASTSREGASYNEQFF; V: TRBV7-9; J: TRBJ2-1; D: -; size: many
DNA: TGTGCCAGCAGCCTCCTAGATGGCTACACCTTC; CDR3: CASSLLDGYTF; V: TRBV2; J: TRBJ1-2; D: -; size: few
DNA: TGTGCCAGCAGTTTATTCATGCGGGAGGGTGACAATGAGCAGTTCTTC; CDR3: CASSLFMREGDNEQFF; V: TRBV28; J: TRBJ2-1; D: TRBD2; size: once
DNA: TGTGCCAGCAGTTCCCCAGGGTTTGGTGAGCAGTTCTTC; CDR3: CASSSPGFGEQFF; V: TRBV28; J: TRBJ2-1; D: -; size: -
DNA: TGCAGTGCTAGATCGCCGGGACAGGGGGCGGACACTGAAGCTTTCTTT; CDR3: CSARSPGQGADTEAFF; V: TRBV20-1; J: TRBJ1-1; D: TRBD1; size: few
DNA: TGTGCCAGCAGCTTAACTAGCGGGGGGGCTCAAGAGACCCAGTACTTC; CDR3: CASSLTSGGAQETQYF; V: TRBV7-2; J: TRBJ2-5; D: TRBD2; size: many
DNA: TGTGCCAGAAGTCGCACCCAAACTAGCCTGGCAGATACGCAGTATTTT; CDR3: CARSRTQTSLADTQYF; V: TRBV28; J: TRBJ2-3; D: -; size: -
DNA: TGTGCCAGCAGTGGCGTCAGCAACACTGAAGCTTTCTTT; CDR3: CASSGVSNTEAFF; V: TRBV2; J: TRBJ1-1; D: -; size: -
DNA: TGTGCCAGCAGACTTACAGGGGACACCGGGGAGCTGTTTTTT; CDR3: CASRLTGDTGELFF; V: TRBV6-6; J: TRBJ2-2; D: TRBD1; size: -
DNA: TGTGCCAGCAGTTTTTCGGCCCGTATCGGCGAGCAGTACTTC; CDR3: CASSFSARIGEQYF; V: TRBV28; J: TRBJ2-7; D: -; size: -
DNA: TGTGCCAGCAGTTCCCAGCGGGAGGGAGGAGAGACCCAGTACTTC; CDR3: CASSSQREGGETQYF; V: TRBV28; J: TRBJ2-5; D: TRBD2; size: many
DNA: TGTGCCAGCAGACCGGACAGCAATCAGCCCCAGCATTTT; CDR3: CASRPDSNQPQHF; V: TRBV6-6; J: TRBJ1-5; D: -; size: few
DNA: TGTGCCAGCAGCCTCGCCGGGGGGGTCTACAATGAGCAGTTCTTC; CDR3: CASSLAGGVYNEQFF; V: TRBV6-5; J: TRBJ2-1; D: TRBD2; size: once
DNA: TGTGCCAGTAGTATAGTTGGGAGGAGTCCCTACGAGCAGTACTTC; CDR3: CASSIVGRSPYEQYF; V: TRBV19; J: TRBJ2-7; D: -; size: once
DNA: TGTGCCAGCAGCTTAAGTGGGCAGACTGAAGCTTTCTTT; CDR3: CASSLSGQTEAFF; V: TRBV7-9; J: TRBJ1-1; D: -; size: few
DNA: TGTGCCAGCAGTTTCGGGACAGGGTTTTCACCCCTCCACTTT; CDR3: CASSFGTGFSPLHF; V: TRBV28; J: TRBJ1-6; D: TRBD1; size: many
DNA: TGTGCCAGCAGTTCTTTACTGGGACAGGCCGCCTATGGCTACACCTTC; CDR3: CASSSLLGQAAYGYTF; V: TRBV28; J: TRBJ1-2; D: TRBD1; size: many
DNA: TGTGCCAGCAGCTTGGGCCGTGAGCAGTACTTC; CDR3: CASSLGREQYF; V: TRBV5-4; J: TRBJ2-7; D: -; size: many
DNA: TGTGCCAGCAGTTTATGGGGCGGGAGGGCTGGGGCCAACGTCCTGACTTTC; CDR3: CASSLWGGRAGANVLTF; V: TRBV12-3/TRBV12-4; J: TRBJ2-6; D: TRBD2; size: many
DNA: TGCAGTGCTAGATCACATGGGGGAGGACACTCCTACGAGCAGTACTTC; CDR3: CSARSHGGGHSYEQYF; V: TRBV20-1; J: TRBJ2-7; D: -; size: few
DNA: TGTGCCAGCAGCTTAACGACTAGCGGGGGAAGCTCCTACAATGAGCAGTTCTTC; CDR3: CASSLTTSGGSSYNEQFF; V: TRBV11-2; J: TRBJ2-1; D: TRBD2; size: many
DNA: TGTGCCAGCAGCCTAGTTTGGGACAATGAGCAGTTCTTC; CDR3: CASSLVWDNEQFF; V: TRBV14; J: TRBJ2-1; D: -; size: -
DNA: TGTGCCAGCAGTTTTGGTCTATCGAACACTGAAGCTTTCTTT; CDR3: CASSFGLSNTEAFF; V: TRBV12-3/TRBV12-4; J: TRBJ1-1; D: -; size: many
DNA: TGTGCCAGCAGCTTAACTGGGGCGGCCTTAAAGTCTTCCACCGGGGAGCTGTTTTTT; CDR3: CASSLTGAALKSSTGELFF; V: TRBV7-3; J: TRBJ2-2; D: -; size: many
DNA: TGTGCCAGCATAGGGGGGGGAGGATCCTACAATGAGCAGTTCTTC; CDR3: CASIGGGGSYNEQFF; V: TRBV6-2/TRBV6-3; J: TRBJ2-1; D: -; size: -
DNA: TGTGCCAGCAGAGAAAGGGAGGTGGGGCCGTCCAATCAGCCCCAGCATTTT; CDR3: CASREREVGPSNQPQHF; V: TRBV12-3/TRBV12-4; J: TRBJ1-5; D: -; size: many
DNA: TGTGCCAGCAGCTTATATGCGGGGGAAGTGCAGTTCTTC; CDR3: CASSLYAGEVQFF; V: TRBV7-9; J: TRBJ2-1; D: TRBD2; size: few
DNA: TGCGCCAGCAGCCAAGATAAAGGGAGGATCCTAGCCAAAAACATTCAGTACTTC; CDR3: CASSQDKGRILAKNIQYF; V: TRBV4-3; J: TRBJ2-4; D: -; size: few
DNA: TGTGCCAGCAGCATGGGACAGTCCGGCTACACCTTC; CDR3: CASSMGQSGYTF; V: TRBV7-9; J: TRBJ1-2; D: TRBD1; size: few